Shown below are 32 T cell receptor beta chains from a single sample sequenced in a study of blood T cell repertoires in COVID-19. Using immunoSEQ multiplex PCR, the repertoire was profiled, and TCRdb retains in-frame clones only, with some absent. The profile shows some 200,000 clones, about nine tenths of them singletons. Sequencing was done on a sample of peripheral blood. These receptors came from a man older than 75 with acute or convalescent COVID-19.

CDR3 residues: CAISSQGANSPLHF. CDR3 nucleotide sequence: TGTGCCATCAGCTCTCAGGGGGCTAATTCACCCCTCCACTTT. The V gene is TRBV10-3, the J gene TRBJ1-6, with TRBD1 identical over 8 bases. This CDR3 has 14 residues. J was trimmed by 6 bases and V by 6 bases; bases with no gene match: 4. Germline V lookup: CDR1 ENHRY, CDR2 SYGVKD.

The V call is TRBV11-2, the J call TRBJ1-6; D unresolved. The CDR3 has 14 amino acids. In germline, CDR1 is SGHAT, CDR2 FQNNGV. V was cut by 3 bases and J by 5 bases, with 8 bases left in between. CDR3 sequence (DNA): TGTGCCAGCAGCTTCCCTACTAATAATTCACCCCTCCACTTT. The encoded protein is CASSFPTNNSPLHF.

The V and J genes are TRBV7-9 and TRBJ2-1; 7 nucleotides agree with TRBD2. The V gene end was trimmed by 5 bases and the J gene end by 0 bases; junction bases not matched to a gene: 1. The length of the CDR3 is 14 residues. CDR1 is SEHNR, CDR2 FQNEAQ, per germline (reference sequence). This CDR3 reads CASSRGGSYNEQFF. CDR3 DNA sequence: TGTGCCAGCAGCCGCGGGGGCTCCTACAATGAGCAGTTCTTC.

This rearrangement joins TRBV29-1 to TRBJ1-2; 8 bases align to TRBD1. The V segment lost 0 bases and the J segment 4 bases; nucleotides outside the gene matches: 10. This CDR3 is 16 amino acids long. From germline, CDR1 is SQVTM and CDR2 ANQGSEA. The CDR3 DNA sequence: TGCAGCGTTGAAGATCCGCGACGGGACAGGCTCTATGGCTACACCTTC. Protein sequence: CSVEDPRRDRLYGYTF.

The genes are TRBV7-9 and TRBJ2-7; 10 bases fit TRBD2. The germline V gene encodes CDR1 SEHNR and CDR2 FQNEAQ (reference sequence). V lost 4 bases to trimming and J lost 6 bases; unmatched junction nucleotides: 9. CDR3 length: 15 amino acids. CDR3 protein: CASSSRAGGSTEQYF. CDR3 DNA sequence: TGTGCCAGCAGCTCCAGAGCGGGAGGGTCGACCGAGCAGTACTTC.

The chain combines TRBV7-9 with TRBJ1-6; D is ambiguous. Germline CDR1 reads SEHNR; CDR2 reads FQNEAQ (reference sequence). The CDR3 is 14 residues long. The V and J ends lost 5 bases and 7 bases respectively, with 12 bases between them. Written as DNA, the CDR3 is TGTGCCAGCAGCCTTACAGATGCCAATTCACCCCTCCACTTT. Translated, it gives CASSLTDANSPLHF.

This clone was detected once. The chain links TRBV29-1 to TRBJ2-7; TRBD1 matches 9 bases. V lost 7 bases, J lost 3 bases, and 10 bases stayed unmatched. Germline CDR1 SQVTM, CDR2 ANQGSEA. CDR3 length equals 14 residues. In nucleotides, the CDR3 is TGCAGCGCTCCAACAGGGGGCGAGGTCTACGAGCAGTACGTC. This encodes CSAPTGGEVYEQYV.

This rearrangement joins TRBV18 to TRBJ1-4, with no clear D. V was clipped by 3 bases and J by 10 bases, with 12 bases between them. Germline V gives CDR1 KGHSH, CDR2 LQKENI. This CDR3 region has 13 residues. The CDR3 DNA sequence: TGTGCCAGCTCACCTCTTGACACCGGAAAACTGTTTTTT. Its protein product is CASSPLDTGKLFF.

This clone was seen a handful of times. In DNA form, the CDR3 reads TGTGCCAGCAGCCCGGACAGGGTAGGGAACACTGAAGCTTTCTTT. Its translation is CASSPDRVGNTEAFF. The J gene is TRBJ1-1, the V gene TRBV5-4, with 8 bases identical to TRBD1. Germline loops: CDR1 SGHNT, CDR2 YYREEE (reference sequence). This CDR3 is 15 amino acids long. V shed 4 bases, J shed 1 base, and the junction held 6 bases outside the gene matches.

The chain employs TRBV19 and TRBJ2-7; TRBD1 agrees at 9 bases. The CDR3 has 13 amino acids. CDR1 and CDR2 from the germline V gene are LNHDA and SQIVND (reference sequence). V lost 6 bases to trimming and J lost 6 bases; unmatched junction nucleotides: 6. CDR3 in amino acids: CASSSDRGGEQYV. The CDR3 bases are TGTGCCAGTAGCTCGGACAGGGGAGGCGAGCAGTACGTC.

The chain has TRBV5-1 and TRBJ2-1, with D possibly being TRBD1 (5 bases). CDR3 size: 14 residues. V dropped 4 bases and J dropped 4 bases, with 12 bases sitting between them. From germline, CDR1 is SGHRS and CDR2 YFSETQ. CDR3 bases: TGCGCCAGCAGCGGCAGGGTAGGTTACAATGAGCAGTTCTTC. This sequence encodes CASSGRVGYNEQFF.

The J gene is TRBJ1-5, the V gene TRBV19; perhaps TRBD1 as D (5 bases). V gave up 1 base and J gave up 2 bases, with 12 bases separating them. Germline-derived CDR1 and CDR2 are LNHDA and SQIVND (reference sequence). The CDR3 totals 16 residues. CDR3 in DNA: TGTGCCAGTAGTATAGGGGGGGGTGTCGGCAATCAGCCCCAGCATTTT. This encodes CASSIGGGVGNQPQHF.

This rearrangement joins TRBV6-5 to TRBJ1-2; D is possibly TRBD1 (5 bases). Between the trimmed V and J ends, which lost 7 bases and 4 bases, there was a span of 10 bases. Germline V gene sequence: CDR1 MNHEY, CDR2 SVGAGI. This CDR3 is built from 12 residues. CDR3 protein: CASKLGLYGYTF. The CDR3 DNA reads as TGTGCCAGCAAGTTGGGACTCTATGGCTACACCTTC.

The chain has TRBV10-1 and TRBJ1-1, with TRBD1 matching over 7 bases. J lost 6 bases, V lost 6 bases, and 10 bases had no gene match. CDR1 is WNHNN, CDR2 SYGVQD, per germline (reference sequence). The CDR3 sequence is 14 residues long. Here the CDR3 reads CASRGGSGMAEAFF. CDR3 sequence (DNA): TGCGCCAGCAGAGGGGGCTCCGGGATGGCTGAAGCTTTCTTT.

This clone was seen only a few times. The chain is built from TRBV10-1 and TRBJ2-3, with TRBD2 matching 8 bases. The CDR3 sequence is 15 residues long. The trim removed 3 bases at V and 5 bases at J, leaving 7 bases unmatched. Germline values: CDR1 WNHNN, CDR2 SYGVQD (reference sequence). The chain's CDR3 is CASSEKREKGDTQYF. The CDR3 DNA sequence: TGCGCCAGCAGTGAAAAGCGGGAGAAGGGAGATACGCAGTATTTT.

This clone has a single count. This chain connects TRBV19 to TRBJ2-6, with TRBD1 matching 7 bases. Germline V gene data show CDR1 as LNHDA and CDR2 as SQIVND (reference sequence). The junction had 8 bases not matched to a gene; V was cut back by 4 bases and J by 2 bases. This CDR3 region has 17 residues. The CDR3 coding sequence is TGTGCCAGTAGTAGACGACAGGGTAATGCTGGGGCCAACGTCCTGACTTTC. Its protein product is CASSRRQGNAGANVLTF.

The V call is TRBV4-3, the J call TRBJ2-3, with 9 bases matching TRBD1. The V gene's germline CDR1 is LGHNA and CDR2 YSLEER. The length of the CDR3 is 16 residues. V was clipped by 0 bases and J by 3 bases; unmatched bases: 4. The CDR3 spells CASSQETGQGTDTQYF. CDR3 DNA sequence: TGCGCCAGCAGCCAAGAAACCGGACAGGGGACAGATACGCAGTATTTT.

This rearrangement joins TRBV11-2 to TRBJ2-2; TRBD2 matches 11 bases. J lost 6 bases, V lost 4 bases, and 10 bases had no gene match. The CDR3 sequence is 17 residues long. Per the germline V gene, CDR1 is SGHAT and CDR2 is FQNNGV. In DNA form, the CDR3 reads TGTGCCAGCAGCTCACCACCACTAGCGGGAGACCCCGGGGAGCTGTTTTTT. This codes for CASSSPPLAGDPGELFF.

This chain uses TRBV30 with TRBJ1-4; the match to TRBD1 covers 8 bases. This CDR3 has 15 amino acids. Germline trimming cut 1 base from V and 7 bases from J; bases unmatched to any gene: 8. Germline CDR1 and CDR2: GTSNPN and SVGIG (reference sequence). The CDR3 loop reads CAWSDQGALSEKLFF. CDR3 in DNA: TGTGCCTGGAGTGATCAGGGGGCGCTTAGTGAAAAACTGTTTTTT.

The rearrangement joins TRBV5-6 to TRBJ1-5; 8 nucleotides align to TRBD1. This CDR3 spans 18 amino acids. Germline trimming cut 0 bases from V and 0 bases from J; bases unmatched to any gene: 8. Per germline, CDR1 SGHDT and CDR2 YYEEEE. The CDR3 sequence: CASSLARTGIGSNQPQHF. The CDR3 bases are TGTGCCAGCAGCTTGGCCCGGACAGGGATCGGTAGCAATCAGCCCCAGCATTTT.

The chain links TRBV12-5 to TRBJ2-7; TRBD1 agrees at 9 bases. Looked up from germline, CDR1 is LGHNT and CDR2 is FRNRAP. V lost 2 bases to trimming and J lost 1 base; unmatched junction nucleotides: 6. This CDR3 region has 16 residues. CDR3 nucleotides: TGTGCTAGTGGTTTGAGGAAGGACAGGGGTTCCTACGAGCAGTACTTC. Its protein is CASGLRKDRGSYEQYF.

This clone was detected once. CDR3 in amino acids: CASSPRLATDTQYF. The DNA for the CDR3 is TGTGCCAGCAGCCCTCGACTAGCCACAGATACGCAGTATTTT. The chain carries TRBV7-3 and TRBJ2-3; 7 bases match TRBD2. Per germline, CDR1 SGHTA and CDR2 FQGTGA. This CDR3 is 14 amino acids long. J gave up 2 bases and V 5 bases, and 4 bases lay outside the gene matches.

The rearrangement joins TRBV30 to TRBJ2-7, with TRBD2 identical over 11 bases. CDR3 length: 13 amino acids. Germline CDR1 is GTSNPN and CDR2 is SVGIG (reference sequence). The junction had 3 bases not matched to a gene; V was cut back by 3 bases and J by 5 bases. CDR3 in amino acids: CAWRLAGAHEQYF. The CDR3 coding sequence is TGTGCCTGGAGACTAGCGGGAGCCCACGAGCAGTACTTC.

V gene TRBV19 combines with J gene TRBJ1-1; tentative D call: TRBD1 (5 bases). Germline CDR1 reads LNHDA; CDR2 reads SQIVND (reference sequence). V was pared by 7 bases and J by 0 bases, with 12 bases between. CDR3 length equals 14 residues. The CDR3 loop reads CASTRTNLNTEAFF. CDR3 bases: TGTGCCAGTACCCGGACAAACTTGAACACTGAAGCTTTCTTT.

The gene calls are TRBV3-1 (or the pseudogene TRBV3-2) and TRBJ1-3, with TRBD1 matching 10 bases. Unmatched junction bases numbered 2, after V lost 0 bases and J lost 3 bases. There are 16 residues in the CDR3. Looked up from germline, CDR1 is LGHDT and CDR2 is YNNKEL (reference sequence). CDR3 sequence (DNA): TGTGCCAGCAGCCAAGATGGACAGGGGGGTGGAAACACCATATATTTT. It translates to CASSQDGQGGGNTIYF.

This clone was seen just once. This chain joins TRBV4-1 and TRBJ1-2; 8 positions match TRBD1. With 2 bases clipped from V and 8 bases from J, the junction kept 22 bases outside the gene matches. CDR1 and CDR2 (germline): MGHRA, YSYEKL. The CDR3 is made up of 19 amino acids. The CDR3 sequence is CASSQLVGTGYLLNIGYTF. The CDR3 coding sequence is TGCGCCAGCAGCCAATTAGTCGGGACAGGCTACCTTCTTAATATAGGCTACACCTTC.

J is TRBJ1-3 and V is TRBV27, with D possibly TRBD1 on 6 matching bases. Germline V lookup: CDR1 MNHEY, CDR2 SMNVEV (reference sequence). V was trimmed by 6 bases and J by 7 bases, leaving 22 bases between them. The CDR3 extends over 16 amino acids. The DNA for the CDR3 is TGTGCCAGCAGGCCTGGGGGGGCGGGGCGAGGTAACACCATATATTTT. Its translation: CASRPGGAGRGNTIYF.

This chain connects TRBV14 to TRBJ2-2; D is perhaps TRBD1 (5 bases). Germline lookup yields CDR1 SGHDN and CDR2 FVKESK. The V gene lost 1 base and the J gene lost 5 bases, with 11 bases spanning the gap. The CDR3 sequence is 15 residues long. CDR3 amino acids: CASSQAVGVTGELFF. CDR3 DNA: TGTGCCAGCAGCCAAGCCGTAGGGGTTACCGGGGAGCTGTTTTTT.

The gene calls are TRBV12-3 or TRBV12-4 and TRBJ2-3; 7 bases map to TRBD1. V lost 3 bases and J lost 10; bases outside the gene matches: 4. This CDR3 is 12 amino acids long. The CDR3 loop is CASSLGTAPQYF. DNA for the CDR3: TGTGCCAGCAGTTTGGGGACAGCTCCGCAGTATTTT.

This clone was seen a single time. This chain uses TRBV10-1 with TRBJ1-1; D gene uncertain. Germline CDR1 and CDR2: WNHNN and SYGVQD (reference sequence). The length of the CDR3 is 13 residues. Trimming cost V 6 bases and J 1 base, with 9 bases left between them. The CDR3 sequence is CASRQQENTEAFF. The CDR3 DNA follows: TGCGCCAGCAGACAACAAGAGAACACTGAAGCTTTCTTT.

The gene calls are TRBV28 and TRBJ2-7, with a tentative D call TRBD1 (6 bases). The V end was cut by 5 bases, the J end by 5 bases, with 22 bases between. Germline V gene data show CDR1 as MDHEN and CDR2 as SYDVKM. The CDR3 has 16 residues. The CDR3 DNA reads as TGTGCCAGCAGTCCCTCCCAGGGGAGCCCCGGTGACGAGCAGTACTTC. Translated: CASSPSQGSPGDEQYF.

A remark on this clone: At the DNA level, this CDR3 is encoded by other sequences in the same sample as well. The chain is built from TRBV3-1 (or the pseudogene TRBV3-2) and TRBJ1-2; 7 bases agree with TRBD1. The junction had 9 bases not matched to a gene; V was cut back by 4 bases and J by 4 bases. This CDR3 has 15 amino acids. Germline V gene lookup returns CDR1 LGHDT and CDR2 YNNKEL (reference sequence). DNA for the CDR3: TGTGCCAGCAGCCCCCAACCGAGGACAGGCTATGGCTACACCTTC. Translated, it gives CASSPQPRTGYGYTF.